The 20 T cell receptor beta chains given below trace back to one sample, sequenced in a study of T cells after yellow fever vaccination. TCRdb used MiXCR to reprocess the 5' RACE reads, holding one entry per CDR3 protein. The sample yields 100,000 to 150,000 distinct CDR3 sequences, approximately 7.1% seen once. The material sequenced was CD4+ T cells sorted from PBMCs, taken around 45 days after the first yellow fever vaccination. The source is a man younger than 35 who received the YFV17D yellow fever vaccine.

V and J are TRBV15 and TRBJ2-5; possible D gene TRBD1, 5 bases. The V gene lost 1 base and the J gene lost 3 bases, with 6 bases spanning the gap. The germline V gene has CDR1 LNHNV and CDR2 YYDKDF (reference sequence). The CDR3 extends over 13 amino acids. CDR3: CATSRGQKETQYF. CDR3 nucleotides: TGTGCCACCAGCAGAGGACAGAAAGAGACCCAGTACTTC.

This clonotype was seen more than once but under ten times. The J gene is TRBJ2-1, the V gene TRBV5-1, with a tentative D call TRBD2 (7 bases). Germline CDR1 and CDR2: SGHRS and YFSETQ. Trimming stripped 2 bases from V and 9 bases from J, with 15 bases between. CDR3 length: 14 residues. CDR3 sequence: CASSFWGGPREQFF. The DNA for the CDR3 is TGCGCCAGCAGCTTCTGGGGGGGCCCCCGTGAGCAGTTCTTC.

As concerns this clonotype: This may arise from a read error, as a much more abundant clone is one base away. The genes are TRBV12-3 or TRBV12-4 and TRBJ2-2; no clear D gene. Trimming stripped 2 bases from V and 7 bases from J, with 11 bases between. The CDR3 extends over 14 amino acids. The CDR3 region is CASSLKLIGGELFF. CDR3 nucleotide sequence: TGTGCCAGCAGTTTAAAGCTTATCGGCGGGGAGCTGTTTTTT.

This clonotype occurred many times. V is TRBV18 and J is TRBJ1-3; D uncertain. Germline values: CDR1 KGHSH, CDR2 LQKENI. The CDR3 covers 13 residues. V gave up 0 bases and J gave up 3 bases, with 3 bases separating them. In nucleotides, the CDR3 is TGTGCCAGCTCACCACCTTTTGGAAACACCATATATTTT. Translation gives CASSPPFGNTIYF.

This clonotype was observed many times. The rearrangement links TRBV5-1 to TRBJ2-1, with 10 bases fitting TRBD2. Losses at the gene ends were 3 bases for V and 5 bases for J; bases not matched to a gene: 8. The CDR3 consists of 16 residues. Germline V gene lookup returns CDR1 SGHRS and CDR2 YFSETQ. The CDR3 is CASSSSTSGANNEQFF. The CDR3 DNA is TGCGCCAGCAGCTCCTCTACTAGCGGGGCAAACAATGAGCAGTTCTTC. Full variable domain (rest looked up from reference TRBV5-1 and TRBJ2-1): KAGVTQTPRYLIKTRGQQVTLSCSPISGHRSVSWYQQTPGQGLQFLFEYFSETQRNKGNFPGRFSGRQFSNSRSEMNVSTLELGDSALYLCASSSSTSGANNEQFFGPGTRLTVL.

On this clonotype: With a much larger clone just one base away, this may be a read error. The chain uses TRBV19 and TRBJ2-1; D is unresolved. Deletions cut 2 bases from V and 12 bases from J, with 14 bases between. The CDR3 has 13 residues. Germline lookup yields CDR1 LNHDA and CDR2 SQIVND (reference sequence). The CDR3 DNA follows: TGTGCCAGTAGTATAAGGTTGTCTTCTTGGCAGTTCTTC. Translation: CASSIRLSSWQFF.

This clonotype came up a few times. The chain couples TRBV10-3 to TRBJ1-1; 7 nucleotides match TRBD1. Trimming cost V 6 bases and J 6 bases; bases outside gene matches: 10. The CDR3 is made up of 14 amino acids. Germline V gene lookup returns CDR1 ENHRY and CDR2 SYGVKD. In DNA, the CDR3 is TGTGCCATCAGGGACAGGCAGGGGACAGCTGAAGCTTTCTTT. This codes for CAIRDRQGTAEAFF.

V and J are TRBV3-1 and TRBJ1-2; D not certain. Trimming left V 4 bases short and J 0 bases short, with 12 bases between. The V gene's germline CDR1 is LGHDT and CDR2 YNNKEL (reference sequence). The CDR3 is 15 amino acids. CDR3 coding DNA: TGTGCCAGCAGCCGCCTCCTCGGAGCTAACTATGGCTACACCTTC. This gives the protein CASSRLLGANYGYTF.

Ten or more counts support this clonotype. The chain couples TRBV6-1 to TRBJ1-1; D perhaps matches TRBD1 (5 bases). Trimming removed 5 bases at V and 1 base at J, with 14 bases between. Germline CDR1 reads MNHNS; CDR2 reads SASEGT. The CDR3 runs 15 residues. CDR3 nucleotides: TGTGCCAGCAGTACGAGTGGGACTTCGAACACTGAAGCTTTCTTT. Translated: CASSTSGTSNTEAFF.

This clonotype was counted at least ten times. The rearrangement links TRBV12-3 or TRBV12-4 to TRBJ2-3; TRBD1 matches 12 bases. J gave up 9 bases and V 6 bases, and 1 base lay outside the gene matches. The CDR3 runs to 12 residues. The CDR3 coding sequence is TGTGCCAGCAGGGGACAGGGGGCAACGCAGTATTTT. Translation gives CASRGQGATQYF.

This clonotype was detected ten times or more. The gene calls are TRBV4-3 and TRBJ2-7; no clear D gene. With 0 bases removed from V and 0 bases from J, the gap between germline ends came to 9 bases. CDR1 is LGHNA, CDR2 YSLEER, per germline. This CDR3 is 15 amino acids long. The CDR3 sequence is CASSQDKASSYEQYF. The CDR3 region has the DNA TGCGCCAGCAGCCAAGATAAGGCCTCCTCCTACGAGCAGTACTTC.

The chain couples TRBV18 to TRBJ2-6, with a tentative D call TRBD2 (5 bases). This CDR3 spans 17 amino acids. CDR1 KGHSH and CDR2 LQKENI come from the germline V gene. The V and J ends lost 3 bases and 0 bases respectively, with 12 bases between them. The CDR3, as DNA: TGTGCCAGCTCACCGAGGGCAGCGACCTCTGGGGCCAACGTCCTGACTTTC. It encodes CASSPRAATSGANVLTF.

This clonotype was seen ten or more times. The J gene is TRBJ1-2, the V gene TRBV12-3 or TRBV12-4, with TRBD1 as a possible D gene (5 bases). This CDR3 contains 14 residues. The germline V and J ends were trimmed by 5 bases and 4 bases, with 14 bases remaining between them. The CDR3 region is CASSRTGEGYGYTF. The DNA for the CDR3 is TGTGCCAGCAGTCGAACAGGAGAGGGCTATGGCTACACCTTC.

In this sample, this clonotype turned up many times. This rearrangement joins TRBV7-9 to TRBJ2-4; unclear D gene. V dropped 2 bases and J dropped 7 bases, with 15 bases sitting between them. Looked up from germline, CDR1 is SEHNR and CDR2 is FQNEAQ (reference sequence). CDR3 length: 15 residues. This chain's CDR3 is CASSLKGTARNIQYF. For the CDR3, the DNA is TGTGCCAGCAGCTTAAAGGGAACAGCGAGGAACATTCAGTACTTC.

This clonotype has a count of ten or more. This sequence joins TRBV7-3 and TRBJ1-5; 7 nucleotides match TRBD1. The J segment lost 4 bases and the V segment lost 5 bases, leaving 2 bases of the junction unmatched. Germline V gene sequence: CDR1 SGHTA, CDR2 FQGTGA. CDR3 length: 13 residues. In nucleotides, the CDR3 is TGTGCCAGCAGCGAACAGGGGAATCAGCCCCAGCATTTT. This codes for CASSEQGNQPQHF.

This clonotype was counted a few times. The chain employs TRBV5-4 and TRBJ2-3; 10 positions agree with TRBD2. Germline values: CDR1 SGHNT, CDR2 YYREEE (reference sequence). The CDR3 has 16 residues. J lost 2 bases, V lost 0 bases, and 3 bases had no gene match. CDR3 in DNA: TGTGCCAGCAGCTTGGTTAGCGGGGGGTTCACAGATACGCAGTATTTT. Its translation: CASSLVSGGFTDTQYF.

J is TRBJ1-1 and V is TRBV29-1; D unresolved. CDR3 length equals 13 residues. Between the trimmed V and J ends, which lost 5 bases and 2 bases, there was a span of 12 bases. The germline V gene encodes CDR1 SQVTM and CDR2 ANQGSEA. CDR3 region: CSVPKNLNTEAFF. CDR3 DNA sequence: TGCAGCGTTCCCAAAAATCTAAACACTGAAGCTTTCTTT.

Worth noting for this clonotype: The junction differs from germline at one of its ends, possibly a read error. The chain combines TRBV7-9 with TRBJ2-5; D unclear. Per germline, CDR1 SEHNR and CDR2 FQNEAQ (reference sequence). The CDR3 loop spans 15 amino acids. The CDR3 sequence is CASSLAEGYFRGKHF. CDR3 coding DNA: TGTGCCAGCAGCTTAGCGGAAGGCTACTTTCGAGGAAAGCACTTC.

This clonotype was observed many times. This sequence joins TRBV6-5 and TRBJ1-1; D is unclear. CDR1 and CDR2 (germline): MNHEY, SVGAGI. The CDR3 is made up of 17 amino acids. V dropped 0 bases and J dropped 4 bases, with 18 bases sitting between them. CDR3 sequence (DNA): TGTGCCAGCAGTTACTCGAGGGTGCGAACCGCGGGCACTGAAGCTTTCTTT. This encodes CASSYSRVRTAGTEAFF.

Remarks on this clonotype: A clone one base away is much larger, so this may be a read error. The rearrangement links TRBV10-2 to TRBJ1-2; D unresolved. The CDR3 covers 13 residues. V was clipped by 4 bases and J by 6 bases, with 12 bases between them. Germline CDR1 is WSHSY and CDR2 is SAAADI. CDR3 nucleotide sequence: TGCGCCAGCAGTGGTGGCAGCGTGAATGGCTACACCTTC. It is translated as CASSGGSVNGYTF.